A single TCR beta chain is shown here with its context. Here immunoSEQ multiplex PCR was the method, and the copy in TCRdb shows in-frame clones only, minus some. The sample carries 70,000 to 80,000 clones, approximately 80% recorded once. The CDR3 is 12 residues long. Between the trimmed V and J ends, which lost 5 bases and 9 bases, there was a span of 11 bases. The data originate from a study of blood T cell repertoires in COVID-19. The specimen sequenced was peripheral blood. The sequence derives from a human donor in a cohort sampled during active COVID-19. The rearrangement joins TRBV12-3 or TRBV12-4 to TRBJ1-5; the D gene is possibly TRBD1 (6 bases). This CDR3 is CASSLTGTPQHF. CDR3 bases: TGTGCCAGCAGTCTGACAGGAACGCCCCAGCATTTT.